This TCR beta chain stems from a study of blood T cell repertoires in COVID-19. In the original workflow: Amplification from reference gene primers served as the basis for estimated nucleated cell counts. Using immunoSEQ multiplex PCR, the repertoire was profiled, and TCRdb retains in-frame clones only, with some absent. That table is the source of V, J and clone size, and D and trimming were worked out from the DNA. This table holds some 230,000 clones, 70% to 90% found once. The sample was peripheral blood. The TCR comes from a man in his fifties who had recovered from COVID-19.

The CDR3 protein is CASSFPLPSSNTEAFF. CDR3 bases: TGTGCCAGCAGCTTCCCGCTTCCCAGTTCGAACACTGAAGCTTTCTTT. J is TRBJ1-1 and V is TRBV7-9, with D uncertain. CDR3 length equals 16 residues. The V gene lost 3 bases and the J gene lost 1 base, with 15 bases spanning the gap. Germline V lookup: CDR1 SEHNR, CDR2 FQNEAQ (reference sequence). The full variable domain, rest sourced from reference TRBV7-9 and TRBJ1-1, is DTGVSQNPRHKITKRGQNVTFRCDPISEHNRLYWYRQTLGQGPEFLTYFQNEAQLEKSRLLSDRFSAERPKGSFSTLEIQRTEQGDSAMYLCASSFPLPSSNTEAFFGQGTRLTVV.